The clone carrying this T cell receptor beta chain was observed once. This sample is drawn from a study of T cell changes during pregnancy in multiple sclerosis. Germline assignment: CDR1 SNHLY and CDR2 FYNNEI. This CDR3 has 14 amino acids. V trimming: 9 bases; J trimming: 4 bases; junction bases outside the gene matches: 7. Sequencing used immunoSEQ multiplex PCR; TCRdb keeps in-frame clones, though not all of them. In the table there are 26,000 or so clones, 85% to 95% of which are singletons. V and J are TRBV2 and TRBJ2-1; 9 nucleotides align to TRBD1. Sequences were derived from CD8+ T cells from peripheral blood mononuclear cells, sampled before pregnancy. The receptor was isolated from a female donor with multiple sclerosis, enrolled in a pregnancy study. The CDR3 coding sequence is TGTGCCAGTGGCGGGACAGGGCCATACAATGAGCAGTTCTTC. As protein: CASGGTGPYNEQFF. The complete variable domain, with remaining parts taken from reference TRBV2 and TRBJ2-1, reads EPEVTQTPSHQVTQMGQEVILRCVPISNHLYFYWYRQILGQKVEFLVSFYNNEISEKSEIFDDQFSVERPDGSNFTLKIRSTKLEDSAMYFCASGGTGPYNEQFFGPGTRLTVL.